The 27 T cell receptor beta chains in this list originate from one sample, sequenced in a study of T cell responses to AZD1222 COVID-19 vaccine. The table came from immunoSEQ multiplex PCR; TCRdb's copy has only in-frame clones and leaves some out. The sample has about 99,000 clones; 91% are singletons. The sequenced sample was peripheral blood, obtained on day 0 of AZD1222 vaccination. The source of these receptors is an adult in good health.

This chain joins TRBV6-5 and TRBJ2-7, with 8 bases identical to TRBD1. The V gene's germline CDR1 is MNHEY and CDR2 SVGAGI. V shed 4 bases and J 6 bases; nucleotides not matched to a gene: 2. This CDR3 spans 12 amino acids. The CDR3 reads CASSSTGVEQYF. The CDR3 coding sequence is TGTGCCAGCAGTTCGACAGGGGTCGAGCAGTACTTC.

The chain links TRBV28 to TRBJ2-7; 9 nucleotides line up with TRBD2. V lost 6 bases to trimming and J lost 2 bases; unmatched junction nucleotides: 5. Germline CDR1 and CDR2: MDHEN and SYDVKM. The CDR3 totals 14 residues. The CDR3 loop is CASSGLAPAYEQYF. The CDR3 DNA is TGTGCCAGCAGCGGACTAGCGCCAGCCTACGAGCAGTACTTC.

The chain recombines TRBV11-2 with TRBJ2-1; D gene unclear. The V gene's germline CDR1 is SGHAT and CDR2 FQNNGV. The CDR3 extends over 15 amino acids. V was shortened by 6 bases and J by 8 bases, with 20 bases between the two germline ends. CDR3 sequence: CASRPVQRWIYEQFF. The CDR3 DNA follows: TGTGCCAGCAGGCCGGTCCAGCGATGGATCTATGAGCAGTTCTTC.

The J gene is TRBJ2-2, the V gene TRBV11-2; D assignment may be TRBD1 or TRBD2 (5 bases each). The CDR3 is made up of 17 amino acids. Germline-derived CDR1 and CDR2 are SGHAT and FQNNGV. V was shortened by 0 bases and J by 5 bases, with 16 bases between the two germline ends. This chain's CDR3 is CASSLDLITGGTGELFF. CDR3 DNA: TGTGCCAGCAGCTTAGATCTCATAACAGGAGGTACCGGGGAGCTGTTTTTT.

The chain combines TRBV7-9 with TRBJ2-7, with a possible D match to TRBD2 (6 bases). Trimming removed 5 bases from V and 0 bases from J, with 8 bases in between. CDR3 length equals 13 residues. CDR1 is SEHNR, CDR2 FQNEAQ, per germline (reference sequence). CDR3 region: CASSVGSSYEQYF. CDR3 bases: TGTGCCAGCAGCGTCGGGAGCTCCTACGAGCAGTACTTC. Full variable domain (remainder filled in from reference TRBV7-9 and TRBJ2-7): DTGVSQNPRHKITKRGQNVTFRCDPISEHNRLYWYRQTLGQGPEFLTYFQNEAQLEKSRLLSDRFSAERPKGSFSTLEIQRTEQGDSAMYLCASSVGSSYEQYFGPGTRLTVT.

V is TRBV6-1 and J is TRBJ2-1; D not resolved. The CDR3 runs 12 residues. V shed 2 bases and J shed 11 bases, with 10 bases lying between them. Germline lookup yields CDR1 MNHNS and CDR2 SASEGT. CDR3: CASSETWAKQFF. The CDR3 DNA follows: TGTGCCAGCAGTGAAACGTGGGCGAAGCAGTTCTTC.

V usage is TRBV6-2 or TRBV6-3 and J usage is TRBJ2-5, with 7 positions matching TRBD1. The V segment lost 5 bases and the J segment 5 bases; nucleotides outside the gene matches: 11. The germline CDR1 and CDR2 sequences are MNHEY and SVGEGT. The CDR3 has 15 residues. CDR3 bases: TGTGCCAGCAGTCGACCGGACAGGCCAGTGGAGACCCAGTACTTC. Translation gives CASSRPDRPVETQYF.

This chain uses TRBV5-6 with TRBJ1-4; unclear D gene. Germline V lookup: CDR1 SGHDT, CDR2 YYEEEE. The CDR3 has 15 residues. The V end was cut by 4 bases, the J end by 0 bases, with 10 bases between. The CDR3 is CASSLPSATNEKLFF. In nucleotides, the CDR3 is TGTGCCAGCAGCCTCCCTAGCGCAACTAATGAAAAACTGTTTTTT.

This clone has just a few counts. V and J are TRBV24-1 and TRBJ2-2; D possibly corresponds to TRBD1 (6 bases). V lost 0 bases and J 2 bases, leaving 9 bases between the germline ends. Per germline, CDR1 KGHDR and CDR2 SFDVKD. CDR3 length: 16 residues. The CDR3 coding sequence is TGTGCCACCAGTGATTTGGGGGGCCCCAACACCGGGGAGCTGTTTTTT. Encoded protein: CATSDLGGPNTGELFF.

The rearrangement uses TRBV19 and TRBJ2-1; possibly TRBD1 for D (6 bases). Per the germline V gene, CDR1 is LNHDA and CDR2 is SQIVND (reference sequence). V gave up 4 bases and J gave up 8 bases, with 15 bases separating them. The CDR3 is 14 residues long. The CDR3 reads CASSKGDVLDEQFF. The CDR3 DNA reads TGTGCCAGTAGTAAGGGGGACGTCCTCGATGAGCAGTTCTTC.

The CDR3 loop is CATSGGVAGVDEQFF. CDR3 sequence (DNA): TGTGCCACCAGTGGAGGGGTAGCGGGCGTCGATGAGCAGTTCTTC. J is TRBJ2-1 and V is TRBV24-1; TRBD2 matches 7 bases. V was pared by 5 bases and J by 8 bases, with 11 bases of the junction left unmatched. The CDR3 is 15 residues long. Germline CDR1 is KGHDR and CDR2 is SFDVKD.

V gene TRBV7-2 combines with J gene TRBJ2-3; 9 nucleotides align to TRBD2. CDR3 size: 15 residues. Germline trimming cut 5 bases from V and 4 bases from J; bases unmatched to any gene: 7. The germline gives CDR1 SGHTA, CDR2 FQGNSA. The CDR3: CASSQLAGLADTQYF. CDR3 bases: TGTGCCAGCAGCCAACTAGCGGGCCTGGCAGATACGCAGTATTTT.

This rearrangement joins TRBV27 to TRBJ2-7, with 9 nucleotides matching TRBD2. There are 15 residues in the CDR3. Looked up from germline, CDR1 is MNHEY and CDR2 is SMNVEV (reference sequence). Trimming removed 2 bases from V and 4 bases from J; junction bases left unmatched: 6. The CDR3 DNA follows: TGTGCCAGCAGTTTACAGGCTAGCGGGATTTACGAGCAGTACTTC. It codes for CASSLQASGIYEQYF.

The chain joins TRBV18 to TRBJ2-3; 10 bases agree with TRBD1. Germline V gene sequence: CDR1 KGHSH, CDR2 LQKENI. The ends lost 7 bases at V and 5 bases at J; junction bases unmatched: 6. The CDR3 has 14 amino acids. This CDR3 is CASLRQGAGDTQYF. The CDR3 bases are TGTGCCAGCTTACGACAGGGGGCAGGAGATACGCAGTATTTT.

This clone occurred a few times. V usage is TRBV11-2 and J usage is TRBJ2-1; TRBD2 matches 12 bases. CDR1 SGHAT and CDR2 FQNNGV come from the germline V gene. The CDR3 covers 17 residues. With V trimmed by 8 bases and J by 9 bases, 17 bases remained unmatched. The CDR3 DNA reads TGTGCCAGCGGGCTAGCGGGAGGGAATTACCACAATTCTGAGCAGTTCTTC. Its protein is CASGLAGGNYHNSEQFF.

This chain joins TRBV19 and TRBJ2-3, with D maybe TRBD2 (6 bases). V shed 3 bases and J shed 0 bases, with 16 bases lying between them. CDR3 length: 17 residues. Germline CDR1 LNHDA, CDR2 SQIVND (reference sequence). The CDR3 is CASSMEGSISSTDTQYF. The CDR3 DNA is TGTGCCAGTAGTATGGAGGGGTCGATTTCTAGCACAGATACGCAGTATTTT.

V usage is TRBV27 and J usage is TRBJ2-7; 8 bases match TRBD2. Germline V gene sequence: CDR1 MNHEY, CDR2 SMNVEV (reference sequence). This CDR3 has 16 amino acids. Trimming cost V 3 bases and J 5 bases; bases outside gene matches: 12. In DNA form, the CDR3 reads TGTGCCAGCAGTTTCTCCGGGAGGGCCGCGGGGGACGAGCAGTACTTC. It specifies CASSFSGRAAGDEQYF.

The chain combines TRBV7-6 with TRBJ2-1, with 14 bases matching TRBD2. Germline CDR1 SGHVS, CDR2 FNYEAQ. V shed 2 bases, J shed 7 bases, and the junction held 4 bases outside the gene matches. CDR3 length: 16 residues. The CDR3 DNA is TGTGCCAGCAGCTTACCGACTAGCGGGAGGGCAAATGAGCAGTTCTTC. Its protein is CASSLPTSGRANEQFF.

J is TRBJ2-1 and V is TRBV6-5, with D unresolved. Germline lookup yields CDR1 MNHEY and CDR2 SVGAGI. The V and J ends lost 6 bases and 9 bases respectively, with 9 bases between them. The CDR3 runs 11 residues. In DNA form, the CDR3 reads TGTGCCAGCAGCCTAACGACTGAGCAGTTCTTC. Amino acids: CASSLTTEQFF.

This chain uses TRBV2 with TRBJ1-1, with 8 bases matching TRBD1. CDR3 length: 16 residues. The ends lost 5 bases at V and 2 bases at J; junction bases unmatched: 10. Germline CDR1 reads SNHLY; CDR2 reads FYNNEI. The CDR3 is CASSSNLGQGNTEAFF. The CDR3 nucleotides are TGTGCCAGCAGTTCTAACTTAGGACAGGGTAACACTGAAGCTTTCTTT.

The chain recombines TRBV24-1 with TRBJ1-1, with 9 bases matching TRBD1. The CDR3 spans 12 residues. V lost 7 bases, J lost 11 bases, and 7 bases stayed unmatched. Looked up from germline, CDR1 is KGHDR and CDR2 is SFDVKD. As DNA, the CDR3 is TGTGCCACCAGCCCCGGGACAGGGAAGGCTTTCTTT. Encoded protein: CATSPGTGKAFF.

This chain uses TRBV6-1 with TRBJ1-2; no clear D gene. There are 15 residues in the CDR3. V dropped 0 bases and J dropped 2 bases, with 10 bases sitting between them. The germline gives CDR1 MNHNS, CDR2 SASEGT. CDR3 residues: CASSEAVARNYGYTF. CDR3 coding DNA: TGTGCCAGCAGTGAAGCGGTCGCGAGGAACTATGGCTACACCTTC.

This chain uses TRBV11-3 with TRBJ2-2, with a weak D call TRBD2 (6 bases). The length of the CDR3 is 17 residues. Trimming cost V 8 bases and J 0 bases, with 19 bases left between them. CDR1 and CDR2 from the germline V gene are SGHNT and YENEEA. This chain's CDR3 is CASPMAWGTSNTGELFF. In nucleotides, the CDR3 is TGTGCCAGCCCCATGGCATGGGGGACTTCGAACACCGGGGAGCTGTTTTTT. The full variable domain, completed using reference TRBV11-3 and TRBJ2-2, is EAGVVQSPRYKIIEKKQPVAFWCNPISGHNTLYWYLQNLGQGPELLIRYENEEAVDDSQLPKDRFSAERLKGVDSTLKIQPAELGDSAVYLCASPMAWGTSNTGELFFGEGSRLTVL.

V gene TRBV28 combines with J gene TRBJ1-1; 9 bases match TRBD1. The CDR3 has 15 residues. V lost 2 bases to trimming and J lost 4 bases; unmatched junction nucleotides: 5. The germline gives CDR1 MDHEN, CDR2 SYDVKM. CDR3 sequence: CASSLTGQGVTEAFF. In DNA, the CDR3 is TGTGCCAGCAGTTTAACGGGACAGGGTGTCACTGAAGCTTTCTTT. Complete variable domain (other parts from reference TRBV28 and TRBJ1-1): DVKVTQSSRYLVKRTGEKVFLECVQDMDHENMFWYRQDPGLGLRLIYFSYDVKMKEKGDIPEGYSVSREKKERFSLILESASTNQTSMYLCASSLTGQGVTEAFFGQGTRLTVV.

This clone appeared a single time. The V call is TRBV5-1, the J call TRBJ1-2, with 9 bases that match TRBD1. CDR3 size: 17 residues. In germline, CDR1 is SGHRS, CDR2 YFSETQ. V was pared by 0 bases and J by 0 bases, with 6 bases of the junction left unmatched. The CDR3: CASSLEGTGGTNYGYTF. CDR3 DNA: TGCGCCAGCAGCTTGGAGGGCACAGGGGGCACTAACTATGGCTACACCTTC.

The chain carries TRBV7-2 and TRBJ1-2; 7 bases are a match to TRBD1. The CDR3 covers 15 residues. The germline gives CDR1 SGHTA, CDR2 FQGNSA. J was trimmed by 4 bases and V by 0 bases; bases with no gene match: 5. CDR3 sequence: CASSLARDSSYGYTF. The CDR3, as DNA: TGTGCCAGCAGCTTAGCCCGGGACAGTTCCTATGGCTACACCTTC.

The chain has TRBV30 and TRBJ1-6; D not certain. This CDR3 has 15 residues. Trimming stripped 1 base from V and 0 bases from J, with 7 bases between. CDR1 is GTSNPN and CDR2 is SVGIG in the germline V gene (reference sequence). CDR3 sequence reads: CAWSAASSYNSPLHF. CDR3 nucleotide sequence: TGTGCCTGGAGTGCAGCGAGCTCCTATAATTCACCCCTCCACTTT.